A single sample is the source of the 30 T cell receptor beta chains below, sequenced in a study of blood T cell repertoires in COVID-19 (TCRdb year 2020). The library was made by the immunoSEQ multiplex PCR assay. TCRdb stores this immuneACCESS table with in-frame sequences only. Part of the clones is absent; in the studies checked, under half of the shortfall reflects unresolved V genes, and no reason is known for the rest. Recorded for this sample are about 14,000 clones; around 69% of them occurred a single time. 20% to 25% of the sample rests with the top ten. Sequences were obtained from peripheral blood. The source of these receptors is a boy aged 2 to 10 with active or convalescent COVID-19.

The chain has TRBV6-5 and TRBJ2-7, with TRBD1 matching 7 bases. Germline CDR1 reads MNHEY; CDR2 reads SVGAGI. The CDR3 runs to 14 residues. J was trimmed by 5 bases and V by 6 bases; bases with no gene match: 10. CDR3 bases: TGTGCCAGCAGCCGAAGGGGGCCGGCAGACGAGCAGTACTTC. Its translation: CASSRRGPADEQYF.

The table lists this clone with a count of one. The chain employs TRBV7-6 and TRBJ2-2; maybe TRBD2 (6 bases). V was pared by 1 base and J by 2 bases, with 8 bases between. The CDR3 totals 15 residues. The germline V gene has CDR1 SGHVS and CDR2 FNYEAQ. CDR3 loop: CASSLGRENTGELFF. CDR3 coding DNA: TGTGCCAGCAGCTTAGGGCGGGAAAACACCGGGGAGCTGTTTTTT.

Only a few counts were recorded for this clone. CDR3 sequence: CASSLTGRGANVLTF. In DNA form, the CDR3 reads TGTGCCAGCAGCTTAACAGGTCGAGGGGCCAACGTCCTGACTTTC. The chain carries TRBV7-2 and TRBJ2-6, with TRBD1 as a possible D gene (5 bases). The CDR3 has 15 residues. Per germline, CDR1 SGHTA and CDR2 FQGNSA. V lost 2 bases to trimming and J lost 4 bases, with 9 bases between them.

The rearrangement uses TRBV10-1 and TRBJ2-3; a possible D gene is TRBD2 (5 bases). The CDR3 totals 13 residues. Germline V gene data show CDR1 as WNHNN and CDR2 as SYGVQD (reference sequence). Trimming took 4 bases from V and 4 from J, leaving 9 bases between them. The CDR3 sequence: CASSGQRADTQYF. CDR3 coding DNA: TGCGCCAGCAGTGGGCAGAGGGCAGATACGCAGTATTTT.

The chain's CDR3 is CASTAGGRTFF. The DNA for the CDR3 is TGTGCCAGCACCGCAGGGGGCAGGACTTTCTTT. The chain employs TRBV28 and TRBJ1-1; 8 nucleotides align to TRBD1. This CDR3 comprises 11 residues. Looked up from germline, CDR1 is MDHEN and CDR2 is SYDVKM. V dropped 7 bases and J dropped 12; count of bases not matched to a gene: 7. Together with reference TRBV28 and TRBJ1-1, the CDR3 gives the full variable domain: DVKVTQSSRYLVKRTGEKVFLECVQDMDHENMFWYRQDPGLGLRLIYFSYDVKMKEKGDIPEGYSVSREKKERFSLILESASTNQTSMYLCASTAGGRTFFGQGTRLTVV.

The chain links TRBV12-5 to TRBJ2-1; no clear D. Germline-derived CDR1 and CDR2 are LGHNT and FRNRAP. This CDR3 spans 11 amino acids. Deletions cut 4 bases from V and 9 bases from J, with 7 bases between. The CDR3 coding sequence is TGTGCTAGTGGTTCCCGACTTGAGCAGTTCTTC. Encoded protein: CASGSRLEQFF.

V gene TRBV12-3 or TRBV12-4 combines with J gene TRBJ1-1; D remains ambiguous. V dropped 3 bases and J dropped 1 base, with 6 bases sitting between them. The CDR3 sequence is 13 residues long. CDR3: CASSFPGNTEAFF. CDR3 DNA sequence: TGTGCCAGCAGTTTTCCAGGGAACACTGAAGCTTTCTTT.

J is TRBJ1-2 and V is TRBV6-4; TRBD1 matches 8 bases. The CDR3 runs 16 residues. CDR1 and CDR2 from the germline V gene are MRHNA and SNTAGT. Trimming took 2 bases from V and 6 from J; bases not matched to a gene: 11. CDR3 region: CASSDTDREQVDGYTF. DNA for the CDR3: TGTGCCAGCAGTGACACGGACAGGGAACAGGTTGATGGCTACACCTTC.

The rearrangement links TRBV27 to TRBJ1-4; no firm D call. Germline loops: CDR1 MNHEY, CDR2 SMNVEV (reference sequence). Trimming left V 4 bases short and J 8 bases short, with 20 bases between. The CDR3 consists of 16 residues. In DNA, the CDR3 is TGTGCCAGCAGTTCCCTTTTATCTCCGTACGGGGAAAAACTGTTTTTT. This encodes CASSSLLSPYGEKLFF.

This rearrangement joins TRBV18 to TRBJ2-5, with 8 bases fitting TRBD2. The junction had 7 bases not matched to a gene; V was cut back by 3 bases and J by 1 base. Germline V gene sequence: CDR1 KGHSH, CDR2 LQKENI. This CDR3 region has 16 residues. CDR3 loop: CASSPPLAGLQETQYF. The CDR3 DNA reads TGTGCCAGCTCACCTCCCTTAGCGGGGCTCCAAGAGACCCAGTACTTC.

DNA for the CDR3: TGTGCCAGCAGCTTGCGGGGTGAAGATACGCAGTATTTT. Amino acid sequence: CASSLRGEDTQYF. The J gene is TRBJ2-3, the V gene TRBV5-4; maybe TRBD2 (5 bases). Trimming took off 1 base at V and 5 bases at J, with 8 bases between the two ends. The CDR3 runs 13 residues. The germline CDR1 and CDR2 sequences are SGHNT and YYREEE (reference sequence).

The rearrangement joins TRBV6-5 to TRBJ2-7, with TRBD2 matching 8 bases. Per germline, CDR1 MNHEY and CDR2 SVGAGI. The CDR3 is 14 residues long. V trimming: 5 bases; J trimming: 4 bases; junction bases outside the gene matches: 7. The CDR3 DNA reads TGTGCCAGCAGTCGAACCGGGACTAGATACGAGCAGTACTTC. It encodes CASSRTGTRYEQYF.

The chain is built from TRBV5-1 and TRBJ1-1; the match to TRBD1 covers 12 bases. The ends lost 3 bases at V and 2 bases at J; junction bases unmatched: 8. Germline V lookup: CDR1 SGHRS, CDR2 YFSETQ. The CDR3 sequence is 17 residues long. CDR3 coding DNA: TGCGCCAGCAGCTCCTACCGGGACAGGGGGCGAAACACTGAAGCTTTCTTT. As protein: CASSSYRDRGRNTEAFF.

This chain uses TRBV7-2 with TRBJ1-3; unclear D gene. Germline V gene sequence: CDR1 SGHTA, CDR2 FQGNSA. The length of the CDR3 is 19 residues. The V end lost 2 bases, the J end lost 3 bases, and 23 bases lay between the germline ends. The CDR3 nucleotides read TGTGCCAGCAGCTTAATGGCAGGAGGGAATTTGGCCTTTGGAAACACCATATATTTT. Translated, it gives CASSLMAGGNLAFGNTIYF.

This chain connects TRBV6-5 to TRBJ2-7; 9 bases align to TRBD1. The CDR3 extends over 15 amino acids. Trimming cost V 5 bases and J 3 bases; bases outside gene matches: 8. Germline V gives CDR1 MNHEY, CDR2 SVGAGI. Here the CDR3 DNA reads TGTGCCAGCAGTCCACAGGGGGCGCGGGGCTACGAGCAGTACGTC. Amino acid sequence: CASSPQGARGYEQYV.

This clone was picked up a small number of times. CDR3 in amino acids: CASIGQGNLSPLHF. The CDR3 bases are TGTGCCAGCATCGGACAGGGAAATCTTTCACCCCTCCACTTT. The genes are TRBV2 and TRBJ1-6; 8 nucleotides align to TRBD1. With V trimmed by 7 bases and J by 9 bases, 8 bases remained unmatched. The germline V gene encodes CDR1 SNHLY and CDR2 FYNNEI. The CDR3 runs 14 residues.

J is TRBJ1-1 and V is TRBV3-1 (or the pseudogene TRBV3-2); tentative D call: TRBD1 (6 bases). Per germline, CDR1 LGHDT and CDR2 YNNKEL (reference sequence). V gave up 0 bases and J gave up 6 bases, with 17 bases separating them. This CDR3 region has 16 residues. CDR3 sequence (DNA): TGTGCCAGCAGCCAAGACGGCAGGGGCCAGAAGGCTGAAGCTTTCTTT. Its translation: CASSQDGRGQKAEAFF.

The V call is TRBV4-1, the J call TRBJ2-7; 10 bases fit TRBD2. The V segment lost 1 base and the J segment 4 bases; nucleotides outside the gene matches: 7. This CDR3 has 16 residues. CDR1 MGHRA and CDR2 YSYEKL come from the germline V gene. In DNA, the CDR3 is TGCGCCAGCAGCCAAGGCCCGGCTAGCGGGAGATACGAGCAGTACTTC. Translation: CASSQGPASGRYEQYF.

The chain couples TRBV7-8 to TRBJ1-1; D is possibly TRBD1 (5 bases). The germline V gene encodes CDR1 SGHVS and CDR2 FQNEAQ. CDR3 length: 15 residues. V gave up 2 bases and J gave up 5 bases, with 15 bases separating them. Here the CDR3 DNA reads TGTGCCAGCAGCTTACCCGGGGGGGACGGGACTGAAGCTTTCTTT. Its translation: CASSLPGGDGTEAFF.

The V call is TRBV5-4, the J call TRBJ1-1, with D hard to call. V was cut by 0 bases and J by 0 bases, with 6 bases left in between. The CDR3 covers 14 residues. CDR1 is SGHNT, CDR2 YYREEE, per germline (reference sequence). In nucleotides, the CDR3 is TGTGCCAGCAGCTTGGACACCATGAACACTGAAGCTTTCTTT. Translating gives CASSLDTMNTEAFF.

The rearrangement uses TRBV28 and TRBJ2-5; D not certain. This CDR3 has 12 amino acids. V dropped 1 base and J dropped 4 bases, with 4 bases sitting between them. Germline CDR1 and CDR2: MDHEN and SYDVKM. This CDR3 is CASSLSGETQYF. The CDR3 DNA reads as TGTGCCAGCAGTTTATCGGGAGAGACCCAGTACTTC.

The chain carries TRBV27 and TRBJ1-4, with D unresolved. Germline V gene data show CDR1 as MNHEY and CDR2 as SMNVEV (reference sequence). Trimming shortened V by 1 base and J by 5 bases, and 11 bases separated the two germline ends. The CDR3 has 15 amino acids. CDR3 coding DNA: TGTGCCAGCAGTTTATTGGGCCAGCTCAATGAAAAACTGTTTTTT. Translated, it gives CASSLLGQLNEKLFF.

The chain joins TRBV6-2 or TRBV6-3 to TRBJ1-5; 8 nucleotides line up with TRBD1. CDR1 and CDR2 from the germline V gene are MNHEY and SVGEGT. The CDR3 is made up of 16 amino acids. V lost 2 bases to trimming and J lost 7 bases; unmatched junction nucleotides: 10. The CDR3 reads CASSYTDRVSGQPQHF. As DNA, the CDR3 is TGTGCCAGCAGTTACACGGACAGGGTATCGGGACAGCCCCAGCATTTT.

Only one count was recorded for this clone. The chain joins TRBV28 to TRBJ2-2, with 9 positions matching TRBD2. The CDR3 is 16 residues long. Germline trimming cut 6 bases from V and 6 bases from J; bases unmatched to any gene: 11. CDR1 is MDHEN, CDR2 SYDVKM, per germline. In nucleotides, the CDR3 is TGTGCCAGCAGGCGTAGCGGGGGAAGAGCTTCCGGGGAGCTGTTTTTT. Encoded protein: CASRRSGGRASGELFF.

This sequence joins TRBV7-9 and TRBJ1-4; D might be TRBD1 (6 bases). The V gene lost 5 bases and the J gene lost 7 bases, with 14 bases spanning the gap. The CDR3 has 14 residues. The germline gives CDR1 SEHNR, CDR2 FQNEAQ (reference sequence). The CDR3 nucleotides are TGTGCCAGCAGCCTGGTCAGGGGAGTTGAAAAACTGTTTTTT. This encodes CASSLVRGVEKLFF.

J is TRBJ1-4 and V is TRBV19, with no clear D. The CDR3 covers 16 residues. Trimming took off 3 bases at V and 5 bases at J, with 16 bases between the two ends. Germline CDR1 reads LNHDA; CDR2 reads SQIVND (reference sequence). The CDR3 DNA reads TGTGCCAGTAGTATTCGGGTCCGCCACAAAAATGAAAAACTGTTTTTT. This sequence encodes CASSIRVRHKNEKLFF.

The chain carries TRBV7-9 and TRBJ1-1, with 7 bases fitting TRBD1. In germline, CDR1 is SEHNR, CDR2 FQNEAQ (reference sequence). Germline trimming cut 4 bases from V and 5 bases from J; bases unmatched to any gene: 10. This CDR3 spans 15 amino acids. Written as DNA, the CDR3 is TGTGCCAGCAGCTCGACGACAGGGAGGATGACTGAAGCTTTCTTT. This gives the protein CASSSTTGRMTEAFF.

The chain carries TRBV6-5 and TRBJ1-2, with a possible D match to TRBD1 (6 bases). CDR1 is MNHEY, CDR2 SVGAGI, per germline. The CDR3 length is 12 residues. The V gene lost 9 bases and the J gene lost 10 bases, with 18 bases spanning the gap. This chain's CDR3 is CASIRDTYVYTF. The CDR3 DNA reads TGTGCCAGTATCCGGGACACCTACGTCTACACCTTC.

This clone counts as medium-sized (0.01 to 0.1%). The genes are TRBV6-2 or TRBV6-3 and TRBJ2-7; D gene ambiguous. The V end was cut by 6 bases, the J end by 1 base, with 7 bases between. This CDR3 has 12 amino acids. Germline V gene sequence: CDR1 MNHEY, CDR2 SVGEGT. This CDR3 is CASSHISYEQYF. The CDR3 nucleotides are TGTGCCAGCAGCCATATTTCCTACGAGCAGTACTTC.

The chain is built from TRBV7-9 and TRBJ1-2, with D possibly being TRBD1 (5 bases). The CDR3 runs to 16 residues. V was trimmed by 0 bases and J by 5 bases, leaving 16 bases between them. The V gene's germline CDR1 is SEHNR and CDR2 FQNEAQ (reference sequence). The DNA of the CDR3 is TGTGCCAGCAGCTTAGCCGGGGGTGTTTTTACTTATGGCTACACCTTC. Protein sequence: CASSLAGGVFTYGYTF.